Sequencing of this T cell receptor beta chain was carried out in a study of blood T cell repertoires in COVID-19. The V and J ends lost 0 bases and 4 bases respectively, with 15 bases between them. From germline, CDR1 is MNHNY and CDR2 SVGAGI (reference sequence). This CDR3 has 16 residues. Method: immunoSEQ multiplex PCR; TCRdb's copy keeps in-frame clones and lacks some. The table lists fewer than 70,000 clones, 87% of them singletons. The specimen was peripheral blood. This clonotype was sampled from a man aged 45-60 years with active COVID-19. The chain joins TRBV6-6 to TRBJ2-5; a weak D match, TRBD1 (6 bases). The CDR3 DNA sequence: TGTGCCAGCAGTTACTCCAGGCCTAGGGACACAGAGACCCAGTACTTC. Translated, it gives CASSYSRPRDTETQYF.